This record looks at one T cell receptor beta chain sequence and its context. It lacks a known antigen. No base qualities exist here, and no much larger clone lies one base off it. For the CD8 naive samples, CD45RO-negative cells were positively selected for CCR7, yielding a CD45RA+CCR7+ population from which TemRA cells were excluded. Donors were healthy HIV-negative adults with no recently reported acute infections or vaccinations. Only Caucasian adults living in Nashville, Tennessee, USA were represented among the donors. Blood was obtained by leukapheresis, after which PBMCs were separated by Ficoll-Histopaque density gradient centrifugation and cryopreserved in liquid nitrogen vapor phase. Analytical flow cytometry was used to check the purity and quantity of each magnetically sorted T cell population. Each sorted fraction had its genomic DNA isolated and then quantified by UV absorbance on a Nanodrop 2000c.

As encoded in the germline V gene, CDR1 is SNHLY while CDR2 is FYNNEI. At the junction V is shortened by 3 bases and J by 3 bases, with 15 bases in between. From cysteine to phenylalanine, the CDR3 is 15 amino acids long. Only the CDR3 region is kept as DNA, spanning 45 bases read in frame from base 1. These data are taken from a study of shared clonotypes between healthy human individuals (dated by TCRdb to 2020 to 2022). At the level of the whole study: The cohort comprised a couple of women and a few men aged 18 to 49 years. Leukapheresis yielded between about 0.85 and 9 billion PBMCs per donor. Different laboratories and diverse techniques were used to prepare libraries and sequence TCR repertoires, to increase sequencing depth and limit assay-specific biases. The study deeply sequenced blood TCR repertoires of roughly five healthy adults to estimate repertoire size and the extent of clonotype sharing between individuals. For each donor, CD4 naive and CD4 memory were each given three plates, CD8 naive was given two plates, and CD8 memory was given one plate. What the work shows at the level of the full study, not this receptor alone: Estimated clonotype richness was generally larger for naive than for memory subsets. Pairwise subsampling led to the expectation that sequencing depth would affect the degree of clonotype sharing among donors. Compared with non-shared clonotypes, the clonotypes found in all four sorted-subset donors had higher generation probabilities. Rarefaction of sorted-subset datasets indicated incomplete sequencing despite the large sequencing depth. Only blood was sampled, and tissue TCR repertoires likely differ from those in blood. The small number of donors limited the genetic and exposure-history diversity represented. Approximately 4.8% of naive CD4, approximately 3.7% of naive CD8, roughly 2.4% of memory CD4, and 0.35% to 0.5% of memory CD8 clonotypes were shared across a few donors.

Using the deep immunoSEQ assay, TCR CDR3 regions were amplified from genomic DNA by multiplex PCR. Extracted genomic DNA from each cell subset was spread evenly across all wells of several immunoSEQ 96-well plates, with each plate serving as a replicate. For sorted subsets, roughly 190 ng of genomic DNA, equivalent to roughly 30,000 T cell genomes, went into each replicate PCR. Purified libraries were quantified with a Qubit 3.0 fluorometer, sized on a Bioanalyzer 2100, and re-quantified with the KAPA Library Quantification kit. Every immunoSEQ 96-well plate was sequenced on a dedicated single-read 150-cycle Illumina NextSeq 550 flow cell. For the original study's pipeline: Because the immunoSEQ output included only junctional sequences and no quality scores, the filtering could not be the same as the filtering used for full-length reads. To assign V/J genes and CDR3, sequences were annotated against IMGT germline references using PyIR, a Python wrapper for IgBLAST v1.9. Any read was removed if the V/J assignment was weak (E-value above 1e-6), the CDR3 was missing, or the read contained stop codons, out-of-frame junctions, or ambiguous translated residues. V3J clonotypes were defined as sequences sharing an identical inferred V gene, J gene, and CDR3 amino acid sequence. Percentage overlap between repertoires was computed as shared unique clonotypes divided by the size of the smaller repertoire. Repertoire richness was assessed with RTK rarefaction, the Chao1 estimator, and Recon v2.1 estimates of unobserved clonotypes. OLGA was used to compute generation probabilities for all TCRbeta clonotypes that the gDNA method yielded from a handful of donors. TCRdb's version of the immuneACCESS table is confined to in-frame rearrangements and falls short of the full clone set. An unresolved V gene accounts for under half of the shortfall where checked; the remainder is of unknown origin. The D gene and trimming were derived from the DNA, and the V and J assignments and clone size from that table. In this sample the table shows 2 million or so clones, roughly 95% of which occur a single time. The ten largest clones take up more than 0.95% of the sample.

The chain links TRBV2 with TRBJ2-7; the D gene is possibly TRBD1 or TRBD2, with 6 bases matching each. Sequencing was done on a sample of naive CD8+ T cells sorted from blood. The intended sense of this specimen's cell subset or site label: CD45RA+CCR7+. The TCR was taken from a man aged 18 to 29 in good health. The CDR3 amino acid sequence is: CASSEDSGGIYEQYF. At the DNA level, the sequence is TGTGCCAGCAGTGAGGACTCCGGGGGCATCTACGAGCAGTACTTC.